Sequencing of this TCR beta chain was carried out in a study of OX40 agonist ivuxolimab in advanced cancers. Overall study context: Dose-escalation cases comprised hepatocellular carcinoma, melanoma, renal cell or head and neck cancer.

Trimming removed 5 bases at V and 3 bases at J, with 16 bases between. The CDR3 has 15 amino acids. CDR1 is SEHNR and CDR2 is FQNEAQ in the germline V gene (reference sequence). Data came from immunoSEQ multiplex PCR; TCRdb stores just in-frame clones and leaves some out. The sample includes more than 55,000 clones, roughly 90% of them seen just once. Sequences were derived from CD4+ or CD8+ T cells sorted from blood, sampled in a trial of the OX40 agonist ivuxolimab. The sequence derives from an adult with an advanced solid tumor such as melanoma, head and neck, liver or kidney cancer. The chain combines TRBV7-9 with TRBJ1-1; possibly TRBD1 for D (5 bases). CDR3 sequence: CASSRASGTDTEAFF. The DNA for the CDR3 is TGTGCCAGCAGCCGCGCCTCCGGGACCGACACTGAAGCTTTCTTT.